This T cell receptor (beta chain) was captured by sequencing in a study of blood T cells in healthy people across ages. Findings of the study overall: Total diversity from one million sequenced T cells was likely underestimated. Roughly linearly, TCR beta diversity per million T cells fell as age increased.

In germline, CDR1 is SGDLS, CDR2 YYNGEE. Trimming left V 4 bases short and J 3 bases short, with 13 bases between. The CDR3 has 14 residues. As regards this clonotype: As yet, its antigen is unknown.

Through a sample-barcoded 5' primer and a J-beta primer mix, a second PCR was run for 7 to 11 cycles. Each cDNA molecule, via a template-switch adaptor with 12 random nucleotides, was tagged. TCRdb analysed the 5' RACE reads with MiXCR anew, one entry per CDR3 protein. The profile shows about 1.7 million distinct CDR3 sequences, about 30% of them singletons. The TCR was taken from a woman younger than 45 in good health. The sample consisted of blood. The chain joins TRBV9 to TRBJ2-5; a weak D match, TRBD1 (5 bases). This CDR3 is CASSPPGSEETQYF. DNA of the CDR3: TGTGCCAGCAGCCCCCCAGGGTCGGAAGAGACCCAGTACTTC.